Listed below are T cell receptor beta chains from one sample, sequenced in a study of technical replicates of blood from several donors. TCRdb keeps only in-frame clones here, not all; method: immunoSEQ multiplex PCR. This sample carries around 80,000 clones, less than 99% of them seen once, and the ten largest clones take over 0.2%. The sequencing sample was made of T cells isolated from PBMCs. The source is a human donor in good health. The CDR3 runs from the conserved cysteine through the conserved F or W. Fields, in order: J gene, D gene, V gene, CDR3 DNA, CDR3 protein. The D gene is left open where the match is weak.

>TRBJ2-1|-|TRBV5-4
TGTGCCAGCAGCTTGGGCGTCTACAATGAGCAGTTCTTC
CASSLGVYNEQFF
>TRBJ2-7|TRBD2|TRBV7-3
TGTGCCAGCAGCGACTTACTAGCGGGAGGGCACAGCGAGCAGTACTTC
CASSDLLAGGHSEQYF
>TRBJ2-7|TRBD1|TRBV5-1
TGCGCCAGCAGCTGGAACCTACAGACAGGGGTCCTGGTAGGGTTCGAGCAGTACTTC
CASSWNLQTGVLVGFEQYF
>TRBJ1-2|-|TRBV30
TGTGCCTGGAGTGCAGGCGGGTATGGCTACACCTTC
CAWSAGGYGYTF
>TRBJ1-2|-|TRBV28
TGTGCCAGCAGATTAGCACAGGACTATGGCTACACCTTC
CASRLAQDYGYTF
>TRBJ2-7|TRBD1|TRBV29-1
TGCAGCGTTGAAGATGTAGGACAGGGGGCTAGGGAGCAGTACTTC
CSVEDVGQGAREQYF
>TRBJ1-5|-|TRBV30
TGTGCCTGGAGCCCCGGACAGCTTTATAGCAATCAGCCCCAGCATTTT
CAWSPGQLYSNQPQHF
>TRBJ2-1|TRBD1|TRBV6-1
TGTGCCAGCTGGCCAGGGGGCCTCGGTGAGCAGTTCTTC
CASWPGGLGEQFF
>TRBJ2-5|-|TRBV7-6
TGTGCCAGCAGCTCTGGACAGGGAGGGAAAGAGACCCAGTACTTC
CASSSGQGGKETQYF
>TRBJ2-2|TRBD1|TRBV10-1
TGCGCCAGCAGTGATATACAGGGGGCCGGGGAGCTGTTTTTT
CASSDIQGAGELFF
>TRBJ2-7|TRBD1|TRBV6-1
TGTGCCAGCGGCCGGGACAGGACTTACGAGCAGTACTTC
CASGRDRTYEQYF
>TRBJ2-1|TRBD2|TRBV7-3
TGTGCCAGCAGTCTACTAGCGGGAGGCTTGGATGAGCAGTTCTTC
CASSLLAGGLDEQFF
>TRBJ2-1|TRBD1|TRBV5-4
TGTGCCAGCAGCTCAGGGGGAAATGAGCAGTTCTTC
CASSSGGNEQFF
>TRBJ1-5|-|TRBV7-9
TGTGCCAGCAGCGGGGGGACTTCTCCTAGCAATCAGCCCCAGCATTTT
CASSGGTSPSNQPQHF
>TRBJ2-7|TRBD1|TRBV5-4
TGTGCCAGCAGTCCCGGAGGACAGGGCTACTACGAGCAGTACTTC
CASSPGGQGYYEQYF
>TRBJ2-7|-|TRBV5-6
TGTGCCAGCAGCTTGTGGCAAACCGCCTACGAGCAGTACTTC
CASSLWQTAYEQYF
>TRBJ2-3|TRBD2|TRBV7-2
TGTGCCAGCAGCCCTGGACTAGCGGGAGGCACCACGCAGTATTTT
CASSPGLAGGTTQYF
>TRBJ1-2|TRBD1|TRBV7-9
TGTGCCAGCAGCAAAGAGGACAGGCTCGGTGGCTACACCTTC
CASSKEDRLGGYTF
>TRBJ2-1|-|TRBV11-2
TGTGCCAGCAGCCTGGGGCTCAATGAGCAGTTCTTC
CASSLGLNEQFF
>TRBJ1-5|-|TRBV7-2
TGTGCCAGCAGCTTAAGCGTAAGCCAGCCCCAGCATTTT
CASSLSVSQPQHF